The 22 T cell receptor beta chains below all came from one sample that was sequenced in a study of shared clonotypes between healthy human individuals. The data were produced by immunoSEQ multiplex PCR, yet TCRdb's version contains in-frame clones alone and is incomplete. This table holds about 870,000 clones, around 93% found once. It was CD45RO-negative cells, positively selected for CCR7, that made up naive CD8 cells, with terminally differentiated effector memory CD45RA+ cells excluded. Material: naive CD8+ T cells sorted from blood. The source of these receptors is a man younger than 45 in good health.

The gene calls are TRBV5-1 and TRBJ2-7, with 12 bases lining up with TRBD2. The CDR3 consists of 18 residues. Germline CDR1 SGHRS, CDR2 YFSETQ. Trimming removed 4 bases from V and 6 bases from J; junction bases left unmatched: 17. This chain's CDR3 is CASSPALAGGPRRSEQYF. CDR3 coding DNA: TGCGCCAGCAGCCCCGCCCTAGCGGGAGGGCCCCGGAGGAGCGAGCAGTACTTC.

The gene calls are TRBV7-9 and TRBJ2-1; TRBD2 agrees at 10 bases. Germline CDR1 SEHNR, CDR2 FQNEAQ (reference sequence). The CDR3 is 17 amino acids. V lost 1 base and J lost 8; bases outside the gene matches: 11. This CDR3 reads CASSLVGLAGDFDEQFF. CDR3 coding DNA: TGTGCCAGCAGCTTAGTTGGGCTAGCGGGAGATTTCGATGAGCAGTTCTTC.

As regards this clone: Distinct nucleotide sequences in the sample also encode this CDR3. The gene calls are TRBV6-5 and TRBJ1-2; possible D gene TRBD1, 6 bases. CDR1 and CDR2 (germline): MNHEY, SVGAGI. CDR3 size: 12 residues. The ends were cut back, 10 bases at V and 11 bases at J, with 20 bases in the middle. This chain's CDR3 is CATKQGLEGYTF. DNA of the CDR3: TGTGCCACAAAACAGGGTCTTGAAGGTTACACCTTC.

To note about this clone: Different DNA sequences within this sample yield the same CDR3. V usage is TRBV7-9 and J usage is TRBJ2-1, with 10 bases lining up with TRBD2. The germline CDR1 and CDR2 sequences are SEHNR and FQNEAQ (reference sequence). The CDR3 sequence is 14 residues long. The trim removed 1 base at V and 7 bases at J, leaving 1 base unmatched. Here the CDR3 DNA reads TGTGCCAGCAGCTTAGTACTAGCGGGAAATGAGCAGTTCTTC. Amino acids: CASSLVLAGNEQFF. Full variable domain (rest looked up from reference TRBV7-9 and TRBJ2-1): DTGVSQNPRHKITKRGQNVTFRCDPISEHNRLYWYRQTLGQGPEFLTYFQNEAQLEKSRLLSDRFSAERPKGSFSTLEIQRTEQGDSAMYLCASSLVLAGNEQFFGPGTRLTVL.

The genes are TRBV9 and TRBJ2-3, with 7 bases identical to TRBD2. The CDR3 covers 16 residues. Germline-derived CDR1 and CDR2 are SGDLS and YYNGEE. V dropped 0 bases and J dropped 4; count of bases not matched to a gene: 8. CDR3 residues: CASSVGLAGVPDTQYF. In DNA, the CDR3 is TGTGCCAGCAGCGTAGGCTTGGCGGGAGTTCCAGATACGCAGTATTTT.

This chain joins TRBV15 and TRBJ2-7, with D unresolved. The CDR3 contains 13 residues. Deletions cut 2 bases from V and 9 bases from J, with 14 bases between. Germline V gene sequence: CDR1 LNHNV, CDR2 YYDKDF (reference sequence). As DNA, the CDR3 is TGTGCCACCAGCAGACAGCGTAAGGACGGGCAGTACTTC. Encoded protein: CATSRQRKDGQYF. The full variable domain, in which reference TRBV15 and TRBJ2-7 provide the parts outside the CDR3, is DAMVIQNPRYQVTQFGKPVTLSCSQTLNHNVMYWYQQKSSQAPKLLFHYYDKDFNNEADTPDNFQSRRPNTSFCFLDIRSPGLGDTAMYLCATSRQRKDGQYFGPGTRLTVT.

The chain recombines TRBV11-2 with TRBJ2-1, with D possibly TRBD2 on 5 matching bases. The CDR3 contains 15 residues. V gave up 3 bases and J gave up 7 bases, with 16 bases separating them. CDR1 is SGHAT, CDR2 FQNNGV, per germline. CDR3 sequence (DNA): TGTGCCAGCAGCTTTCCCGGGAACACGAGGAATGAGCAGTTCTTC. Its protein product is CASSFPGNTRNEQFF.

This CDR3 is CATSRVAGSYEQYF. CDR3 coding DNA: TGTGCCACCAGCAGAGTAGCGGGTAGCTACGAGCAGTACTTC. The rearrangement uses TRBV15 and TRBJ2-7, with 7 positions matching TRBD2. Losses at the gene ends were 1 base for V and 3 bases for J; bases not matched to a gene: 3. Germline-derived CDR1 and CDR2 are LNHNV and YYDKDF (reference sequence). The CDR3 is 14 residues long.

The chain uses TRBV7-9 and TRBJ2-1, with D perhaps matching TRBD2 (6 bases). The V gene's germline CDR1 is SEHNR and CDR2 FQNEAQ (reference sequence). There are 15 residues in the CDR3. V was trimmed by 2 bases and J by 5 bases, leaving 13 bases between them. This CDR3 is CASSLWEEQNNEQFF. CDR3 DNA sequence: TGTGCCAGCAGCTTATGGGAGGAGCAGAACAATGAGCAGTTCTTC.

V usage is TRBV6-5 and J usage is TRBJ1-2; D gene ambiguous. The CDR3 sequence is 13 residues long. Trimming pared 2 bases from V and 8 bases from J, leaving 12 bases between. CDR1 and CDR2 from the germline V gene are MNHEY and SVGAGI. CDR3 coding DNA: TGTGCCAGCAGTTACGGGCCGGTGACCGGCTACACCTTC. It yields the protein CASSYGPVTGYTF.

V is TRBV5-1 and J is TRBJ2-1; TRBD1 might be the D (5 bases). CDR3 length: 16 amino acids. V was shortened by 1 base and J by 7 bases, with 18 bases between the two germline ends. Germline loops: CDR1 SGHRS, CDR2 YFSETQ. The CDR3 coding sequence is TGCGCCAGCAGCTTGACCCCAGGGTCGGTAGGAAATGAGCAGTTCTTC. Translated, it gives CASSLTPGSVGNEQFF.

J is TRBJ2-7 and V is TRBV15, with 8 bases that match TRBD2. The trim removed 5 bases at V and 4 bases at J, leaving 10 bases unmatched. Germline V gives CDR1 LNHNV, CDR2 YYDKDF (reference sequence). This CDR3 region has 15 residues. The chain's CDR3 is CATSPRSGSSYEQYF. The CDR3 region has the DNA TGTGCCACCAGCCCCCGGAGCGGGAGTTCGTACGAGCAGTACTTC.

The chain joins TRBV7-8 to TRBJ1-1; maybe TRBD1 (5 bases). This CDR3 contains 14 residues. V was trimmed by 5 bases and J by 1 base, leaving 11 bases between them. Germline CDR1 is SGHVS and CDR2 is FQNEAQ. The CDR3 DNA sequence: TGTGCCAGCAGCGAAGCAGGGAAGAACACTGAAGCTTTCTTT. Translated: CASSEAGKNTEAFF.

This rearrangement joins TRBV4-1 to TRBJ2-1, with TRBD2 matching over 10 bases. Germline V lookup: CDR1 MGHRA, CDR2 YSYEKL. The CDR3 covers 13 residues. The V gene end was trimmed by 6 bases and the J gene end by 5 bases; junction bases not matched to a gene: 1. Here the CDR3 reads CASSGTSDNEQFF. The CDR3 region has the DNA TGCGCCAGCAGTGGGACTAGCGACAATGAGCAGTTCTTC.

This sequence joins TRBV6-5 and TRBJ2-5; 8 positions agree with TRBD1. This CDR3 region has 16 residues. Germline trimming cut 1 base from V and 5 bases from J; bases unmatched to any gene: 9. The germline gives CDR1 MNHEY, CDR2 SVGAGI. CDR3 sequence reads: CASSYFQGAEGETQYF. DNA of the CDR3: TGTGCCAGCAGTTACTTCCAGGGGGCCGAGGGGGAGACCCAGTACTTC.

Points on this clone: Other DNA sequences in the sample encode the same CDR3. The chain couples TRBV6-6 to TRBJ1-5, with D unclear. The CDR3 covers 14 residues. Germline CDR1 and CDR2: MNHNY and SVGAGI (reference sequence). Trimming removed 2 bases at V and 4 bases at J, with 9 bases between. CDR3 amino acids: CASSYPGSNQPQHF. For the CDR3, the DNA is TGTGCCAGCAGTTACCCGGGGTCAAATCAGCCCCAGCATTTT.

The chain uses TRBV29-1 and TRBJ1-1; the D is unclear. CDR1 is SQVTM and CDR2 is ANQGSEA in the germline V gene. CDR3 length equals 15 residues. The V and J ends lost 0 bases and 0 bases respectively, with 11 bases between them. CDR3 residues: CSVEDTAHMNTEAFF. CDR3 nucleotides: TGCAGCGTTGAAGACACAGCTCACATGAACACTGAAGCTTTCTTT. The full variable domain, completed using reference TRBV29-1 and TRBJ1-1, is SAVISQKPSRDICQRGTSLTIQCQVDSQVTMMFWYRQQPGQSLTLIATANQGSEATYESGFVIDKFPISRPNLTFSTLTVSNMSPEDSSIYLCSVEDTAHMNTEAFFGQGTRLTVV.

V usage is TRBV5-1 and J usage is TRBJ2-4, with a tentative D call TRBD1 (6 bases). This CDR3 spans 16 amino acids. V shed 4 bases and J shed 0 bases, with 14 bases lying between them. Germline V lookup: CDR1 SGHRS, CDR2 YFSETQ. The CDR3 sequence: CASSPTGVRAKNIQYF. As DNA, the CDR3 is TGCGCCAGCAGCCCGACAGGCGTCCGAGCCAAAAACATTCAGTACTTC. Full variable domain (remainder filled in from reference TRBV5-1 and TRBJ2-4): KAGVTQTPRYLIKTRGQQVTLSCSPISGHRSVSWYQQTPGQGLQFLFEYFSETQRNKGNFPGRFSGRQFSNSRSEMNVSTLELGDSALYLCASSPTGVRAKNIQYFGAGTRLSVL.

V and J are TRBV13 and TRBJ1-2; D gene ambiguous. The CDR3 covers 15 residues. V gave up 0 bases and J gave up 1 base, with 9 bases separating them. Germline CDR1 and CDR2: PRHDT and FYEKMQ (reference sequence). The CDR3 nucleotides are TGTGCCAGCAGCTTAGGAGCAGAGGTTAACTATGGCTACACCTTC. Its translation: CASSLGAEVNYGYTF.

The chain employs TRBV11-2 and TRBJ2-7; TRBD2 might be the D (6 bases). CDR1 and CDR2 (germline): SGHAT, FQNNGV. V was clipped by 10 bases and J by 1 base, with 11 bases between them. There are 12 residues in the CDR3. CDR3 in DNA: TGTGCCACCGGGAGCAGTTCCTACGAGCAGTACTTC. Translated, it gives CATGSSSYEQYF.

The rearrangement uses TRBV7-9 and TRBJ2-7, with 15 positions matching TRBD2. From germline, CDR1 is SEHNR and CDR2 FQNEAQ (reference sequence). V gave up 7 bases and J gave up 2 bases; unmatched junction bases: 6. This CDR3 is built from 16 residues. The CDR3 protein is CASTGLAGGEAYEQYF. The CDR3, as DNA: TGTGCCAGCACAGGACTAGCGGGAGGGGAAGCCTACGAGCAGTACTTC.

This clone appeared a single time. The sample carries other DNA sequences with the same CDR3. The chain is built from TRBV29-1 and TRBJ2-1, with 7 bases aligning to TRBD2. The germline V gene encodes CDR1 SQVTM and CDR2 ANQGSEA. The CDR3 covers 13 residues. V dropped 2 bases and J dropped 3; count of bases not matched to a gene: 1. The CDR3 nucleotides are TGCAGCGTTGAACTAGCGGACTACAATGAGCAGTTCTTC. It encodes CSVELADYNEQFF.